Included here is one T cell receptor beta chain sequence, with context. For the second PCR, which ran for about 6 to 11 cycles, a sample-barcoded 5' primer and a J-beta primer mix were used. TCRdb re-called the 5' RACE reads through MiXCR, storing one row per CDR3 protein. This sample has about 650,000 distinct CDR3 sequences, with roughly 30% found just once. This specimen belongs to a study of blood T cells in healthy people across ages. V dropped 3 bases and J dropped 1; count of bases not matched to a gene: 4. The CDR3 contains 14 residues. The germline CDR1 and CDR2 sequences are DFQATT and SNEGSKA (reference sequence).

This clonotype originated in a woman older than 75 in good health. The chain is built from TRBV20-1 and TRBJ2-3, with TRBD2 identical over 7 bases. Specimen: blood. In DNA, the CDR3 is TGCAGTGCTAGCAGGACTAGGGGCACAGATACGCAGTATTTT. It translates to CSASRTRGTDTQYF.